A selection of T cell receptor beta chains follows, all from one sample in a study of blood T cell repertoires in COVID-19. TCRdb keeps only in-frame clones here, not all; method: immunoSEQ multiplex PCR. The sample lists tens of thousands of clones; roughly 87% were seen once. The sample consisted of peripheral blood. These receptors came from an elderly man in a cohort sampled during active COVID-19. Each CDR3 is given with its conserved first and last residue. A D gene is named only where the DNA matches it firmly. Not all rows give a size; the values are once, few, many and, for expanded clones, a class.

j_gene | v_gene | d_gene | abundance | CDR3aa | CDR3nt
TRBJ2-2 | TRBV5-4 | . | . | CASSPQGASTGELFF | TGTGCCAGCAGCCCCCAAGGGGCGAGCACCGGGGAGCTGTTTTTT
TRBJ1-2 | TRBV30 | TRBD1 | . | CAWVSDRGHGYTF | TGTGCCTGGGTATCGGACAGGGGCCATGGCTACACCTTC
TRBJ1-2 | TRBV6-4 | . | . | CASSPEGVYGYTF | TGTGCCAGCAGCCCCGAGGGCGTCTATGGCTACACCTTC
TRBJ2-5 | TRBV11-2 | TRBD1 | . | CASSTRQGSAETQYF | TGTGCCAGCAGCACCCGACAGGGTAGCGCGGAGACCCAGTACTTC
TRBJ2-7 | TRBV6-6 | . | . | CASNPGGPYEQYF | TGTGCCAGCAATCCAGGAGGTCCCTACGAGCAGTACTTC
TRBJ2-3 | TRBV18 | TRBD1 | . | CASSQTGVDTQYF | TGTGCCAGCTCACAGACAGGGGTGGATACGCAGTATTTT
TRBJ2-3 | TRBV6-5 | . | . | CASSLSDTQYF | TGTGCCAGCAGTCTCTCGGATACGCAGTATTTT
TRBJ1-1 | TRBV29-1 | TRBD1 | few | CSAGQGSNTEAFF | TGCAGCGCGGGACAGGGTTCGAACACTGAAGCTTTCTTT
TRBJ2-7 | TRBV3-1/TRBV3-2 | . | . | CASSRAGKEAFWYEQYF | TGTGCCAGCAGCCGCGCGGGAAAGGAGGCATTTTGGTACGAGCAGTACTTC
TRBJ2-7 | TRBV7-9 | TRBD1 | once | CASTHAGQGSHEQYF | TGTGCCAGCACCCACGCGGGACAGGGGTCCCACGAGCAGTACTTC
TRBJ1-6 | TRBV9 | TRBD1 | . | CASSGQGFGSYNSPLHF | TGTGCCAGCAGCGGACAGGGTTTCGGATCCTATAATTCACCCCTCCACTTT
TRBJ2-7 | TRBV7-8 | TRBD2 | . | CASSYGGRRLAGGSSYEQYF | TGTGCCAGCAGCTATGGAGGGAGGCGACTAGCGGGGGGGAGCTCCTACGAGCAGTACTTC
TRBJ1-5 | TRBV3-1/TRBV3-2 | . | . | CASSPGLRQPQHF | TGTGCCAGCAGCCCAGGGTTAAGGCAGCCCCAGCATTTT
TRBJ2-1 | TRBV28 | TRBD2 | . | CASSSLSGRGYNEQFF | TGTGCCAGCAGTTCCTTAAGCGGGAGGGGATACAATGAGCAGTTCTTC
TRBJ2-3 | TRBV9 | TRBD1 | . | CASSPGQVHSGDTQYF | TGTGCCAGCAGCCCAGGACAGGTCCACTCGGGGGATACGCAGTATTTT
TRBJ1-4 | TRBV2 | . | . | CASYGQINEKLFF | TGTGCCAGCTACGGACAAATTAATGAAAAACTGTTTTTT
TRBJ2-3 | TRBV5-1 | TRBD2 | . | CASRTSGSKDTQYF | TGCGCCAGCAGGACTAGCGGGAGTAAAGATACGCAGTATTTT
TRBJ2-7 | TRBV5-1 | TRBD2 | once | CASSLSGSSYEQYF | TGCGCCAGCAGCTTAAGCGGGAGCTCCTACGAGCAGTACTTC
TRBJ1-5 | TRBV12-3/TRBV12-4 | . | . | CASSPLQAQPQHF | TGTGCCAGCAGCCCCCTCCAGGCGCAGCCCCAGCATTTT
TRBJ2-7 | TRBV5-1 | TRBD1 | . | CASSAGTGGYEQYF | TGCGCCAGCAGCGCCGGGACAGGGGGCTACGAGCAGTACTTC
TRBJ1-4 | TRBV19 | TRBD1 | once | CASSRTGDYNEKLFF | TGTGCCAGTAGTCGGACAGGGGATTATAATGAAAAACTGTTTTTT
TRBJ2-4 | TRBV5-6 | . | . | CASSRGLGATLAKNIQYF | TGTGCCAGCAGCAGGGGCCTTGGGGCCACCCTAGCCAAAAACATTCAGTACTTC
TRBJ2-7 | TRBV7-9 | TRBD1 | . | CASSWTGGMDEQYF | TGTGCCAGCAGCTGGACAGGGGGCATGGACGAGCAGTACTTC
TRBJ1-5 | TRBV7-2 | TRBD1 | few | CASSLASSGGGQPQHF | TGTGCCAGCAGCTTAGCGTCGTCAGGGGGCGGTCAGCCCCAGCATTTT
TRBJ1-5 | TRBV15 | TRBD1 | . | CATSRGGGQVSNQPQHF | TGTGCCACCAGCAGAGGGGGGGGACAGGTTTCGAATCAGCCCCAGCATTTT
TRBJ1-1 | TRBV5-6 | . | few | CASSPEAGNTEAFF | TGTGCCAGCAGCCCGGAGGCAGGGAACACTGAAGCTTTCTTT
TRBJ2-7 | TRBV3-1/TRBV3-2 | . | . | CASSQNAGSVEQYF | TGTGCCAGCAGCCAAAACGCGGGATCTGTCGAGCAGTACTTC
TRBJ2-3 | TRBV3-1/TRBV3-2 | TRBD2 | . | CASSHRQGGTDTQYF | TGTGCCAGCAGCCATCGGCAGGGAGGGACAGATACGCAGTATTTT
TRBJ1-1 | TRBV10-1 | TRBD1 | . | CASSERTGLAEAFF | TGCGCCAGCAGTGAGCGGACAGGGCTGGCTGAAGCTTTCTTT
TRBJ1-1 | TRBV3-1/TRBV3-2 | . | . | CASSQGGGTTEAFF | TGTGCCAGCAGCCAAGGAGGGGGAACCACTGAAGCTTTCTTT
TRBJ1-1 | TRBV19 | . | . | CASSIPPGNTEAFF | TGTGCCAGTAGTATCCCACCGGGGAACACTGAAGCTTTCTTT
TRBJ1-5 | TRBV15 | . | . | CATSRTRGYSNQPQHF | TGTGCCACCAGCAGAACGAGGGGGTATAGCAATCAGCCCCAGCATTTT
TRBJ1-2 | TRBV3-1/TRBV3-2 | . | once | CASSQQTGLNYGYTF | TGTGCCAGCAGCCAACAAACAGGTTTAAACTATGGCTACACCTTC